The 2 T cell receptor beta chains below were found in one sample sequenced in a study of blood T cell repertoires in COVID-19. TCRdb's table, derived via immunoSEQ multiplex PCR, lists solely in-frame clones and lacks some. This sample yields 60,000 to 75,000 clones, of which 79% are seen a single time; roughly 6% belongs to the top ten. Sequencing was performed on peripheral blood. The receptors shown here come from a woman in her sixties or seventies with acute or convalescent COVID-19.

V is TRBV11-2 and J is TRBJ2-3, with 8 nucleotides matching TRBD2. The germline V gene has CDR1 SGHAT and CDR2 FQNNGV. The CDR3 spans 13 residues. With V trimmed by 6 bases and J by 5 bases, 4 bases remained unmatched. DNA for the CDR3: TGTGCCAGCAGTAGCGGGGTGGGAGATACGCAGTATTTT. Translation gives CASSSGVGDTQYF.

Here the CDR3 DNA reads TGTGCCAGCAGCGGTAGAAAGGGGGGGGAGACCCAGTACTTC. Encoded protein: CASSGRKGGETQYF. This chain links TRBV5-8 with TRBJ2-5, with a possible D match to TRBD2 (7 bases). CDR1 is SGHTS, CDR2 YDEGEE, per germline. Trimming cost V 4 bases and J 5 bases, with 15 bases left between them. The CDR3 length is 14 residues. The full variable domain, rest sourced from reference TRBV5-8 and TRBJ2-5, is EAGVTQSPTHLIKTRGQQATLRCSPISGHTSVYWYQQALGLGLQFLLWYDEGEERNRGNFPPRFSGRQFPNYSSELNVNALELEDSALYLCASSGRKGGETQYFGPGTRLLVL.